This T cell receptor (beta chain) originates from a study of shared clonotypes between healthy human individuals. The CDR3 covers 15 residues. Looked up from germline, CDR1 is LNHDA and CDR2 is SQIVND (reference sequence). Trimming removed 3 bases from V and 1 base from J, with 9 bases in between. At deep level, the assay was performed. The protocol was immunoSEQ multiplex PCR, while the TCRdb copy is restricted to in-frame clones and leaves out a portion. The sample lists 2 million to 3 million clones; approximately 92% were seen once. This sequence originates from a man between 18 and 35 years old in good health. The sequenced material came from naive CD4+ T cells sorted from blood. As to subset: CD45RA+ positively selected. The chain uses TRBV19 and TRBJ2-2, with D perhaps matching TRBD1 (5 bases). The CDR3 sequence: CASSIRTRNTGELFF. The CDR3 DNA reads TGTGCCAGTAGTATTCGGACACGGAACACCGGGGAGCTGTTTTTT.